These 2 T cell receptor beta chains were all obtained from the same sample, sequenced in a study of spatial heterogeneity in lung cancer. Study results and caveats: Tumor mutation counts were tracked by expanded intratumoral alpha and beta TCR counts.

Time point denoted: sample taken at primary tumor resection. These receptors have no identified antigens. TCRdb passed the 5' RACE reads through MiXCR, listing each CDR3 protein once. The table shows 20,000 to 25,000 distinct CDR3 sequences, with 15% occurring only once. Sequencing used lung tumor tissue, obtained at surgery. Source of these receptors: a female donor with early-stage non-small cell lung cancer.

By its share, this clonotype is medium-sized. This chain links TRBV2 with TRBJ2-1; the match to TRBD2 covers 9 bases. There are 13 residues in the CDR3. V lost 4 bases and J lost 9; bases outside the gene matches: 4. In germline, CDR1 is SNHLY, CDR2 FYNNEI. CDR3 sequence: CASSVGGGAEQFF. The DNA of the CDR3 is TGTGCCAGCAGTGTTGGCGGGGGGGCTGAGCAGTTCTTC.

The V call is TRBV23-1, the J call TRBJ2-5, with D perhaps matching TRBD1 (6 bases). TRBV23-1 is flagged as an ORF with uncertain function. The CDR3 is made up of 17 amino acids. Trimming pared 3 bases from V and 1 base from J, leaving 18 bases between. The CDR3 here is CASSQSSRTVSQETQYF. CDR3 sequence (DNA): TGCGCCAGCAGTCAGTCCTCACGGACAGTGAGCCAAGAGACCCAGTACTTC.